The T cell receptor beta chain under discussion was sequenced for a study of PD-L1 blockade in urothelial cancer. Across the whole study: Patients initiated atezolizumab around 2014 at 1,200 mg intravenously every 3 weeks. Male patients with bladder-origin urothelial cancer numbered about nine tenths of the roughly 29.

TCR analog templates of synthetic origin were spiked into each PCR. The table came from immunoSEQ multiplex PCR; TCRdb's copy has only in-frame clones and leaves some out. Of 55,000 to 70,000 clones listed, approximately 80% are singletons. The V segment lost 5 bases and the J segment 0 bases; nucleotides outside the gene matches: 5. This CDR3 is built from 16 residues. Looked up from germline, CDR1 is SGHDN and CDR2 is FVKESK. The receptor's source is a man in his 70s with urothelial cancer. Sequencing was performed on PBMCs, taken around atezolizumab (anti-PD-L1) treatment. V and J are TRBV14 and TRBJ2-7; 12 bases agree with TRBD2. In DNA, the CDR3 is TGTGCCAGCAGCACGACTAGCGGGAGCCTCTCCTACGAGCAGTACTTC. This codes for CASSTTSGSLSYEQYF. Filled out from reference TRBV14 and TRBJ2-7, the complete variable domain reads EAGVTQFPSHSVIEKGQTVTLRCDPISGHDNLYWYRRVMGKEIKFLLHFVKESKQDESGMPNNRFLAERTGGTYSTLKVQPAELEDSGVYFCASSTTSGSLSYEQYFGPGTRLTVT.